Each of the 18 T cell receptor beta chains below was sequenced from the same sample in a study of T cell repertoires in cytomegalovirus infection (dated by TCRdb to between 2019 and 2020). Sequenced using an Illumina HiSeq 1500. TCRdb reprocessed the public reads (quality trimming at Q25 with fastp, clone calling with MiXCR) and kept in-frame beta chains. Merged by CDR3 protein, the rows form single entries marked with the most common genes and DNA. The sample table contains around 300,000 distinct CDR3 sequences; only one count was recorded for less than 25% of them. Of the sample, approximately 19% falls within the top ten clones. What this sample's treatment or condition label stands for: in vitro stimulation with specific CMV peptide epitopes to enrich CMV-specific T cells. Their recognized antigens are unknown. The input for sequencing was cultured PBMCs, taken from culture after CMV antigen stimulation. The source of these receptors is a human donor in good health (CMV status not recorded). Some clones in this sample may be carry-over from other donors' samples.

Ten or more counts support this clonotype. The CDR3 reads CASSARPLGGRATDTQYF. The CDR3 region has the DNA TGTGCCAGCAGTGCCCGGCCACTAGGCGGGAGGGCGACAGATACGCAGTATTTT. V usage is TRBV6-1 and J usage is TRBJ2-3, with 9 bases lining up with TRBD2. The V gene's germline CDR1 is MNHNS and CDR2 SASEGT. The CDR3 consists of 18 residues. V lost 4 bases and J lost 3; bases outside the gene matches: 14.

The chain has TRBV12-5 and TRBJ1-1, with 11 bases lining up with TRBD1. V trimming: 6 bases; J trimming: 2 bases; junction bases outside the gene matches: 14. This CDR3 spans 18 amino acids. Germline-derived CDR1 and CDR2 are LGHNT and FRNRAP. The CDR3 spells CASGSDRGRWEGNTEAFF. The CDR3 DNA is TGTGCTAGTGGGTCGGACAGGGGGCGATGGGAAGGAAACACTGAAGCTTTCTTT.

This clonotype showed up many times. V and J are TRBV7-8 and TRBJ2-1, with D possibly TRBD2 on 6 matching bases. Between the trimmed V and J ends, which lost 5 bases and 4 bases, there was a span of 15 bases. The CDR3 loop spans 15 amino acids. The V gene's germline CDR1 is SGHVS and CDR2 FQNEAQ. Here the CDR3 DNA reads TGTGCCAGCAGCCCTAGAGGAGGGGTTTACAATGAGCAGTTCTTC. It translates to CASSPRGGVYNEQFF.

This clonotype was seen just once. This chain connects TRBV15 to TRBJ2-1; 8 bases align to TRBD1. The CDR3 sequence is 16 residues long. The V gene's germline CDR1 is LNHNV and CDR2 YYDKDF (reference sequence). J gave up 6 bases and V 1 base, and 8 bases lay outside the gene matches. This CDR3 is CATSRVGQVGGNEQFF. The DNA for the CDR3 is TGTGCCACCAGCAGAGTGGGACAGGTGGGTGGCAATGAGCAGTTCTTC.

The chain links TRBV7-3 to TRBJ2-3; perhaps TRBD1 as D (6 bases). Germline CDR1 and CDR2: SGHTA and FQGTGA. The CDR3 length is 12 residues. Between the trimmed V and J ends, which lost 5 bases and 8 bases, there was a span of 11 bases. The DNA for the CDR3 is TGTGCCAGCAGCGGCCAAGGGGGTACGCAGTATTTT. Encoded protein: CASSGQGGTQYF.

The V gene is TRBV12-3 or TRBV12-4, the J gene TRBJ1-3, with D hard to call. The CDR3 is 13 residues long. The V end lost 3 bases, the J end lost 0 bases, and 3 bases lay between the germline ends. CDR3: CASSFGSGNTIYF. The CDR3 DNA reads TGTGCCAGCAGTTTCGGCTCTGGAAACACCATATATTTT.

Ten or more counts support this clonotype. The rearrangement joins TRBV7-9 to TRBJ2-4; D is perhaps TRBD2 (6 bases). Trimming took off 8 bases at V and 0 bases at J, with 14 bases between the two ends. CDR1 and CDR2 (germline): SEHNR, FQNEAQ (reference sequence). The length of the CDR3 is 15 residues. This chain's CDR3 is CASPEKGLAKNIQYF. For the CDR3, the DNA is TGTGCCAGCCCTGAAAAGGGACTAGCCAAAAACATTCAGTACTTC.

There are a few counts of this clonotype. V usage is TRBV18 and J usage is TRBJ1-2, with 12 nucleotides matching TRBD1. Per the germline V gene, CDR1 is KGHSH and CDR2 is LQKENI. The CDR3 length is 14 residues. V shed 4 bases and J 6 bases; nucleotides not matched to a gene: 3. CDR3 loop: CASSRDRGRDGYTF. CDR3 DNA sequence: TGTGCCAGCTCACGGGACAGGGGGCGAGATGGCTACACCTTC.

The table lists this clonotype with a few counts. J is TRBJ1-4 and V is TRBV18; no firm D call. The CDR3 is made up of 14 amino acids. V lost 2 bases and J 4 bases, leaving 8 bases between the germline ends. CDR1 KGHSH and CDR2 LQKENI come from the germline V gene. The CDR3 DNA reads TGTGCCAGCTCACCATCTCAGGTTAATGAAAAACTGTTTTTT. It encodes CASSPSQVNEKLFF.

This clonotype was picked up a small number of times. The J gene is TRBJ1-3, the V gene TRBV24-1, with no clear D. Germline V gene sequence: CDR1 KGHDR, CDR2 SFDVKD. V was trimmed by 9 bases and J by 2 bases, leaving 10 bases between them. This CDR3 contains 13 residues. The CDR3 nucleotides are TGTGCCACCTCATCAGGCCCTGGAAACACCATATATTTT. Translation: CATSSGPGNTIYF.

This sequence joins TRBV4-3 and TRBJ1-1; D not certain. CDR1 LGHNA and CDR2 YSLEER come from the germline V gene. The CDR3 consists of 14 residues. With 3 bases removed from V and 2 bases from J, the gap between germline ends came to 10 bases. Here the CDR3 reads CASSQVAENTEAFF. The CDR3 DNA reads TGCGCCAGCAGCCAGGTCGCGGAAAACACTGAAGCTTTCTTT.

This clonotype has more than one count but fewer than ten. V usage is TRBV14 and J usage is TRBJ2-7; no clear D gene. The germline V gene encodes CDR1 SGHDN and CDR2 FVKESK. This CDR3 contains 15 residues. The V gene lost 6 bases and the J gene lost 0 bases, with 15 bases spanning the gap. Here the CDR3 reads CASSRTGRLSYEQYV. The CDR3 nucleotides are TGTGCCAGCAGTCGTACGGGCCGCCTCTCCTACGAGCAGTACGTC.

This clonotype occurred many times. The V gene is TRBV7-2, the J gene TRBJ1-1; D ambiguous. Trimming took 0 bases from V and 4 from J, leaving 3 bases between them. CDR3 length equals 12 residues. CDR1 is SGHTA, CDR2 FQGNSA, per germline. CDR3 bases: TGTGCCAGCAGCTTAGCTCCCACTGAAGCTTTCTTT. Translated, it gives CASSLAPTEAFF.

The rearrangement uses TRBV5-1 and TRBJ2-5, with D tentatively TRBD2 (5 bases). Germline assignment: CDR1 SGHRS and CDR2 YFSETQ. V was cut by 2 bases and J by 7 bases, with 6 bases left in between. This CDR3 contains 11 residues. This chain's CDR3 is CASSFAGTQYF. The DNA for the CDR3 is TGCGCCAGCAGCTTCGCGGGGACCCAGTACTTC.

This rearrangement joins TRBV28 to TRBJ2-7; D is unresolved. The V end was cut by 2 bases, the J end by 4 bases, with 15 bases between. The CDR3 loop spans 15 amino acids. CDR1 and CDR2 (germline): MDHEN, SYDVKM. The CDR3, as DNA: TGTGCCAGCAGTTTACGAAACGGGTACAATTACGAGCAGTACTTC. It specifies CASSLRNGYNYEQYF.

The chain uses TRBV7-4 and TRBJ2-1; D might be TRBD2 (6 bases). The germline V and J ends were trimmed by 0 bases and 1 base, with 13 bases remaining between them. From germline, CDR1 is SGHVT and CDR2 SQSDAQ. The CDR3 is 17 residues long. The CDR3: CASSLAEVSGSYNEQFF. CDR3 DNA sequence: TGTGCCAGCAGCTTAGCGGAGGTTAGCGGATCCTACAATGAGCAGTTCTTC.

This clonotype turned up a few times. V usage is TRBV4-3 and J usage is TRBJ2-3, with TRBD2 identical over 7 bases. The CDR3 is 13 residues long. With 10 bases clipped from V and 2 bases from J, the junction kept 6 bases outside the gene matches. CDR1 LGHNA and CDR2 YSLEER come from the germline V gene. The CDR3 protein is CAIPGLYTDTQYF. The CDR3 DNA reads as TGCGCCATTCCGGGACTATACACAGATACGCAGTATTTT.

The genes are TRBV27 and TRBJ2-7; 7 bases match TRBD2. CDR1 and CDR2 from the germline V gene are MNHEY and SMNVEV (reference sequence). With 6 bases clipped from V and 2 bases from J, the junction kept 10 bases outside the gene matches. This CDR3 region has 15 residues. The CDR3 DNA follows: TGTGCCAGCAGCTTCTTAACTAGCGCGACCTACGAGCAGTACTTC. It translates to CASSFLTSATYEQYF.